The rows below give T cell receptor beta chains drawn from one sample of a study of post-analysis software for immune sequencing data. A single record per CDR3 protein comes from TCRdb applying MiXCR to the PCR reads. The repertoire holds hundreds of thousands of distinct CDR3 sequences, with approximately 37% as singletons. Sequencing input: blood. These receptors originate from a girl aged 2 to 9 with multiple sclerosis. Both conserved end residues are part of each CDR3. A D gene is named only where the DNA matches it firmly. Clone size appears in some rows only: once, few, many, or a class for an expanded clone.

clone_size	j_call	v_call	d_call	cdr3_nt	cdr3_aa
.	TRBJ1-1	TRBV18	.	TGTGCCAGCTCACCACTCCCACAAGGAGAAGCTTTCTTT	CASSPLPQGEAFF
few	TRBJ2-7	TRBV20-1	.	TGCAGTGCTAGGGCGGCGGCAGGGTACGAGCAGTACTTC	CSARAAAGYEQYF
few	TRBJ1-2	TRBV5-1	TRBD1	TGCGCCAGCAGCGGGGGACAGGTGGCTGGCTACACCTTC	CASSGGQVAGYTF
.	TRBJ2-5	TRBV5-1	.	TGCGCCAGCAGCCAGATGGCCCAATCCCAAGAGACCCAGTACTTC	CASSQMAQSQETQYF
.	TRBJ2-1	TRBV20-1	TRBD1	TGCAGTGCTAGCTCCAGGGACAGGGGGCCGATTTTTGGGCCCTACAATGAGCAGTTCTTC	CSASSRDRGPIFGPYNEQFF
.	TRBJ2-1	TRBV2	TRBD2	TGTGCCAGCAGAGTTAACGGGGGGGCCCCCTACAATGAGCAGTTCTTC	CASRVNGGAPYNEQFF
once	TRBJ2-1	TRBV7-9	TRBD2	TGTGCCAGCAGCGTTAGATGGCGGGAGGGCAACAATGAGCAGTTCTTC	CASSVRWREGNNEQFF
few	TRBJ1-4	TRBV29-1	TRBD1	TGCAGCGTTGAGCCGACAGGGGACGAGGGAAAACTGTTTTTT	CSVEPTGDEGKLFF
.	TRBJ2-3	TRBV20-1	TRBD2	TGCAGCGTCTTGCGGGAGGGCACAGATACGCAGTATTTT	CSVLREGTDTQYF
.	TRBJ2-1	TRBV21-1	.	TGTGCCAGCAGCCCAAGGGACATCCAGAGCTCCTACAATGAGCAGTTCTTC	CASSPRDIQSSYNEQFF
.	TRBJ2-5	TRBV28	.	TGTGCCAGCAGTTTAAGGTGGGGTCAACGCCCCACCCAGTACTTC	CASSLRWGQRPTQYF
once	TRBJ2-3	TRBV10-3	.	TGTGCCATCAGTGCGCGGAGCACAGATACGCAGTATTTT	CAISARSTDTQYF
.	TRBJ2-1	TRBV5-1	TRBD2	TGCGCCAGCAGCTTCTCTCTAGCGGATGAGCAGTTCTTC	CASSFSLADEQFF
.	TRBJ2-1	TRBV19	TRBD2	TGTGCCAGTAGGCGGGAGTTTGGTGAGCAGTTCTTC	CASRREFGEQFF
.	TRBJ2-3	TRBV7-2	TRBD2	TGTGTCAGCACCCTTAGAGCGGGAGGATATGTGCCAGATACGCAGTATTTT	CVSTLRAGGYVPDTQYF
.	TRBJ2-3	TRBV6-1	.	TGTGCCAGCAGTGCGTTGCCCCGCACAGATACGCAGTATTTT	CASSALPRTDTQYF
few	TRBJ2-7	TRBV7-9	.	TGTGCCAGCAGCTCCACAAGCGGTTTTACCTACGAGCAGTACTTC	CASSSTSGFTYEQYF
few	TRBJ2-7	TRBV7-9	TRBD2	TGTGCCAGCAGCGGACTAGCGGGAGGGACCTACGAGCAGTACTTC	CASSGLAGGTYEQYF